The source of this T cell receptor (beta chain) is a study of long-term antiretroviral therapy in people with HIV. The libraries were made with immunoSEQ v3.0 at survey level. Some clones are missing from TCRdb's copy, which holds only in-frame ones; the method was immunoSEQ multiplex PCR. Here the sample spans some 22,000 clones, roughly 91% being singletons. In germline, CDR1 is LGHNA, CDR2 YNFKEQ. CDR3 length: 15 residues. Trimming removed 5 bases at V and 6 bases at J, with 16 bases between. Note on this clone: As yet, its antigen is unknown.

Study outcomes and limitations: Controls showed broader CDR3 length ranges than did the HIV repertoires.

V is TRBV4-2 and J is TRBJ2-2; D is uncertain. The receptor was isolated from a man aged 55 to 69 with HIV. Material: unsorted PBMCs, obtained 2.3 years after starting antiretroviral therapy. The CDR3 reads CASSTSSVDAGELFF. The CDR3 DNA reads TGTGCCAGCAGCACCAGCTCAGTAGATGCCGGGGAGCTGTTTTTT.